This TCR beta chain emerged from a study of blood T cell repertoires in COVID-19. For the study at large: COVID-19 samples, acute and convalescent, were from the United States, Italy and Spain. Nucleic acid was either cDNA or gDNA, and it came from T cells, B-cell-depleted T cells, or PBMCs.

In the authors' workflow: Estimates of nucleated cell counts were drawn from the amplification of reference gene primers. Only in-frame clones appear in the TCRdb table, and some are missing; sequencing was by immunoSEQ multiplex PCR. Clonal size and the V and J genes are those of that table, whereas D and trimming came from the DNA. Seen here are 270,000 or so clones, 82% observed once, and the top ten hold less than 4%. Trimming removed 8 bases from V and 2 bases from J; junction bases left unmatched: 12. CDR1 SNHLY and CDR2 FYNNEI come from the germline V gene. The CDR3 contains 16 residues. V and J are TRBV2 and TRBJ1-1, with 9 positions matching TRBD1. The sample was peripheral blood. The source of this sequence is a woman aged 18-30 years with acute or convalescent COVID-19. CDR3 amino acids: CASGGDRVLGNTEAFF. The CDR3 DNA is TGTGCCAGCGGGGGGGACAGGGTATTAGGAAACACTGAAGCTTTCTTT.